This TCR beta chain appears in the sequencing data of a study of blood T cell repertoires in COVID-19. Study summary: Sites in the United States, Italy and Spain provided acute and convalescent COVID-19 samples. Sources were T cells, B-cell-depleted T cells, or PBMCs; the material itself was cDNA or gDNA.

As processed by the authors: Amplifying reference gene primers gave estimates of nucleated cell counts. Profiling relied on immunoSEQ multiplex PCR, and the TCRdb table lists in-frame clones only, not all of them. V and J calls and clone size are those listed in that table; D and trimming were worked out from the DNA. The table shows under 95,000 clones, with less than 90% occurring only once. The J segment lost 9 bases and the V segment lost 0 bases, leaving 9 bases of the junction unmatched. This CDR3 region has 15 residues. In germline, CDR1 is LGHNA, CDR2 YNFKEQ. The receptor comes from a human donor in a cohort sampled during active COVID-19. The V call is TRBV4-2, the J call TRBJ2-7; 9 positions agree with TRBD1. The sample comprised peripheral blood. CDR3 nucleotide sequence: TGTGCCAGCAGCCAAGATGACACAGGGGGCTCTAGGCAGTACTTC. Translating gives CASSQDDTGGSRQYF.